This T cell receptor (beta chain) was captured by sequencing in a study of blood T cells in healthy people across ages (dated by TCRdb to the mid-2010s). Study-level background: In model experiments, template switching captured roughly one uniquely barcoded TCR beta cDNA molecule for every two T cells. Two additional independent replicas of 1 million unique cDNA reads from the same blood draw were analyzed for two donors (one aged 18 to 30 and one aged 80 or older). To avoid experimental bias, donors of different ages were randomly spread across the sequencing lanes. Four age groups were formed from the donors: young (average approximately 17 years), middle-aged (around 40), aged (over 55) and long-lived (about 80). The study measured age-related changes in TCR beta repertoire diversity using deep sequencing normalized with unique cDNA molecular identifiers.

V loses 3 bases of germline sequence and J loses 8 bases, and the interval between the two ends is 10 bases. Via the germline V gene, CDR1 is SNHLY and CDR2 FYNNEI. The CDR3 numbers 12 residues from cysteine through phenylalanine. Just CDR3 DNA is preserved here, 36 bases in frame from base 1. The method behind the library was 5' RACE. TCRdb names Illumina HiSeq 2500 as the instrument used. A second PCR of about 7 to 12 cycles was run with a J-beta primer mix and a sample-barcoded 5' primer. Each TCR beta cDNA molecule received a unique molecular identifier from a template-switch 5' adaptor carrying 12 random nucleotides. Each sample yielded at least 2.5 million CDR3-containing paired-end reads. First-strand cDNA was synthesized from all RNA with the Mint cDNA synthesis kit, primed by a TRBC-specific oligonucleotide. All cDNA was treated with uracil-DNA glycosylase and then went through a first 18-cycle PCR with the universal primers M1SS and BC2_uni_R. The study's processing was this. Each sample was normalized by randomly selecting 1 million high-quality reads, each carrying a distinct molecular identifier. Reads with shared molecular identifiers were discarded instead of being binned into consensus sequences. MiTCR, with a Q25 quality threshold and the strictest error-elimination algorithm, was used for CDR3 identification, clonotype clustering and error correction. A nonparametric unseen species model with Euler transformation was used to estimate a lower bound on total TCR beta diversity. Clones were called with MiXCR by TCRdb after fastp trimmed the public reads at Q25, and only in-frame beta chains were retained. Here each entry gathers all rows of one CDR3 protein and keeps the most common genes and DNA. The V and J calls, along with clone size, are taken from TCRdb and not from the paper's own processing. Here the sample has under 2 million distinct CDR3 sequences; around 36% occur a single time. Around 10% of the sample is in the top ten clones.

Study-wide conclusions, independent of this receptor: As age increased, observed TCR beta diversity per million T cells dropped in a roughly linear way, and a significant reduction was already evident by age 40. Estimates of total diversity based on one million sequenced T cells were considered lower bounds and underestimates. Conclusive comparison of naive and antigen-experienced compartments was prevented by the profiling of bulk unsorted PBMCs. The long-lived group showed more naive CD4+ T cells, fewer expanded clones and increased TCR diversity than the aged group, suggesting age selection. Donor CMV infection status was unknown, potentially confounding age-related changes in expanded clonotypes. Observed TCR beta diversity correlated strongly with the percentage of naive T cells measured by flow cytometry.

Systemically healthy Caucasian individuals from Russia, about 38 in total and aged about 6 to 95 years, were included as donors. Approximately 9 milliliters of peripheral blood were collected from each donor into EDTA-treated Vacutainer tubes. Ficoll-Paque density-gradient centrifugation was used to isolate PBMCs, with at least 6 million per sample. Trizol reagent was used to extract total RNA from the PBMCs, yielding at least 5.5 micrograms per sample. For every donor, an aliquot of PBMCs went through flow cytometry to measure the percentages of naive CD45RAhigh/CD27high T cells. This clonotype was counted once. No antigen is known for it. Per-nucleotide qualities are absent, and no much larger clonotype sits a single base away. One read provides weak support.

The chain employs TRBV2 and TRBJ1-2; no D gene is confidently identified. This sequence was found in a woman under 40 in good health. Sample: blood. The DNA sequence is TGTGCCAGCAGTGAGAGCTCGGAAGGCTACACCTTC. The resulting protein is CASSESSEGYTF. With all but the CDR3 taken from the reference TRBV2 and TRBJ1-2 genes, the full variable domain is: EPEVTQTPSHQVTQMGQEVILRCVPISNHLYFYWYRQILGQKVEFLVSFYNNEISEKSEIFDDQFSVERPDGSNFTLKIRSTKLEDSAMYFCASSESSEGYTFGSGTRLTVV.